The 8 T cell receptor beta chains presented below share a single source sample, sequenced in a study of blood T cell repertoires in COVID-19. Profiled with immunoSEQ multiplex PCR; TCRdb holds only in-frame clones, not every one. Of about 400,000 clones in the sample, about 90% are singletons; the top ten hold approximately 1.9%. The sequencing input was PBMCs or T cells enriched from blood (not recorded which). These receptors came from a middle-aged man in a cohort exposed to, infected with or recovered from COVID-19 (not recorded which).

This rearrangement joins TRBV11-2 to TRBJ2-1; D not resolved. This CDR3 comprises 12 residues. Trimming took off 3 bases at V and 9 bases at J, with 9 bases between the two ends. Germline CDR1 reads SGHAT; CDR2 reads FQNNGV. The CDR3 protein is CASSFETVEQFF. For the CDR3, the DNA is TGTGCCAGCAGCTTCGAGACTGTTGAGCAGTTCTTC.

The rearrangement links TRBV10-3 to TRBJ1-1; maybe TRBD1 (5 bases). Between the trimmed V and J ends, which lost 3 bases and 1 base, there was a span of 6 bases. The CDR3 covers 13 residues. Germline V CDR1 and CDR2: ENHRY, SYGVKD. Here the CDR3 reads CAISDDRNTEAFF. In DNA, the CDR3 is TGTGCCATCAGTGATGACAGGAACACTGAAGCTTTCTTT.

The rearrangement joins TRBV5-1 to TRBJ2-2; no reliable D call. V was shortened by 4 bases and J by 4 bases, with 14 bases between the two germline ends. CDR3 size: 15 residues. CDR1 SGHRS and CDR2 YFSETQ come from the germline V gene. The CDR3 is CASSETRPGTGELFF. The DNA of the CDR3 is TGCGCCAGCAGCGAAACAAGGCCGGGCACCGGGGAGCTGTTTTTT.

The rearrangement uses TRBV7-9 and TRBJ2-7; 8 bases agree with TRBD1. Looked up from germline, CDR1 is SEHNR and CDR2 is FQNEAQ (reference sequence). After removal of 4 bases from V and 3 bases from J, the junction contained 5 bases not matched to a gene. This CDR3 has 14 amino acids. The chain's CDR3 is CASSWGQVGYEQYF. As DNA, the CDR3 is TGTGCCAGCAGCTGGGGACAGGTCGGCTACGAGCAGTACTTC.

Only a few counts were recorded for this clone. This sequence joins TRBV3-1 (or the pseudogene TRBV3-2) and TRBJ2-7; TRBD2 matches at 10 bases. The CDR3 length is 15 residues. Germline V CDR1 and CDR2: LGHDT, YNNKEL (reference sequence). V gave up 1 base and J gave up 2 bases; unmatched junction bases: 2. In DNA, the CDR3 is TGTGCCAGCAGCCAAGGAGCGGGAGGGCCCTACGAGCAGTACTTC. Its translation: CASSQGAGGPYEQYF.

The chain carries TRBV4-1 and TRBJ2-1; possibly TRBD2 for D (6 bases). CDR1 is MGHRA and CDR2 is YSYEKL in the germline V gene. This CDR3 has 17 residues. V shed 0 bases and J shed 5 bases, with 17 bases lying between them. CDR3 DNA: TGCGCCAGCAGCCAAGATCAAAGTCTAGCGAAAAACAATGAGCAGTTCTTC. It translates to CASSQDQSLAKNNEQFF.

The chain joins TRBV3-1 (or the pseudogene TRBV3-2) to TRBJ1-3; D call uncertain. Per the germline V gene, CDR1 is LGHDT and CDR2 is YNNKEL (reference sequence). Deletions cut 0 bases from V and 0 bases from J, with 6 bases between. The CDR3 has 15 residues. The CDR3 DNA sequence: TGTGCCAGCAGCCAAGAGGCGGCCTCTGGAAACACCATATATTTT. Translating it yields CASSQEAASGNTIYF.

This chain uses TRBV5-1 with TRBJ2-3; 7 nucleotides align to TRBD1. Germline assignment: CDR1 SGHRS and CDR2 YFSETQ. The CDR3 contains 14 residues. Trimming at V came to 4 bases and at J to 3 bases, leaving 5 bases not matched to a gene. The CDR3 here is CASSQGDQTDTQYF. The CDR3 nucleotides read TGCGCCAGCAGCCAGGGGGATCAGACAGATACGCAGTATTTT.